What follows are 26 T cell receptor beta chains derived from one specimen sequenced in a study of response to subunit inactivated influenza vaccine. Each CDR3 protein is one row after TCRdb ran MiXCR on the RT-PCR reads. Of approximately 570,000 distinct CDR3 sequences listed, 7.5% to 8.5% are singletons. The sequenced sample was PBMCs from blood, obtained around 25 months after vaccination. All receptors come from a man in his fifties or sixties who received an inactivated influenza vaccine.

This clonotype was found a few times. V usage is TRBV7-2 and J usage is TRBJ1-2; 9 bases agree with TRBD1. The ends lost 6 bases at V and 4 bases at J; junction bases unmatched: 9. Per the germline V gene, CDR1 is SGHTA and CDR2 is FQGNSA. The CDR3 is 15 amino acids. CDR3 region: CASRTVGQGTYGYTF. As DNA, the CDR3 is TGTGCCAGCAGGACTGTAGGACAGGGGACCTATGGCTACACCTTC. The full variable domain, with the rest looked up from reference TRBV7-2 and TRBJ1-2, is GAGVSQSPSNKVTEKGKDVELRCDPISGHTALYWYRQSLGQGLEFLIYFQGNSAPDKSGLPSDRFSAERTGGSVSTLTIQRTQQEDSAVYLCASRTVGQGTYGYTFGSGTRLTVV.

This clonotype was counted only a few times. This chain connects TRBV24-1 to TRBJ2-7, with 8 bases matching TRBD1. V lost 4 bases, J lost 5 bases, and 9 bases stayed unmatched. The CDR3 extends over 15 amino acids. Germline V CDR1 and CDR2: KGHDR, SFDVKD. CDR3 residues: CATSDPGTGINEQYF. The CDR3 nucleotides are TGTGCCACCAGTGACCCAGGGACAGGTATCAACGAGCAGTACTTC.

This clonotype turned up a few times. The gene calls are TRBV6-2 or TRBV6-3 and TRBJ2-2; D gene ambiguous. The V gene's germline CDR1 is MNHEY and CDR2 SVGEGT. CDR3 size: 13 residues. The ends were cut back, 4 bases at V and 5 bases at J, with 8 bases in the middle. The CDR3 here is CASSSLSTGELFF. CDR3 DNA: TGTGCCAGCAGTTCCCTATCGACCGGGGAGCTGTTTTTT.

This clonotype was found many times. The rearrangement joins TRBV5-5 to TRBJ2-3; D call uncertain. The CDR3 is 14 residues long. Trimming cost V 0 bases and J 6 bases, with 11 bases left between them. Germline CDR1 and CDR2: SGHKS and YYEKEE (reference sequence). CDR3: CASSLDRWTDTQYF. The DNA for the CDR3 is TGTGCCAGCAGCTTGGACAGATGGACGGATACGCAGTATTTT.

This clonotype was observed at least ten times. This chain joins TRBV29-1 and TRBJ2-7; tentatively, D is TRBD1 (5 bases). Trimming removed 8 bases from V and 2 bases from J, with 16 bases in between. This CDR3 has 13 amino acids. Germline V lookup: CDR1 SQVTM, CDR2 ANQGSEA. The CDR3 sequence is CSYIRASTYEQYF. Written as DNA, the CDR3 is TGCAGCTACATCAGGGCTTCTACCTACGAGCAGTACTTC.

This clonotype was detected a few times. J is TRBJ1-6 and V is TRBV28, with D uncertain. The CDR3 runs 15 residues. Trimming took off 2 bases at V and 8 bases at J, with 13 bases between the two ends. CDR1 is MDHEN, CDR2 SYDVKM, per germline. This chain's CDR3 is CASSLVGRRDSPLHF. Here the CDR3 DNA reads TGTGCCAGCAGTTTAGTCGGGCGTCGTGATTCACCCCTCCACTTT.

There are many counts of this clonotype. The chain is built from TRBV15 and TRBJ1-6; D perhaps matches TRBD1 (5 bases). The ends were cut back, 0 bases at V and 10 bases at J, with 16 bases in the middle. CDR1 is LNHNV and CDR2 is YYDKDF in the germline V gene (reference sequence). CDR3 length: 16 residues. CDR3 sequence reads: CATSRDRSLKGSPLHF. The CDR3 coding sequence is TGTGCCACCAGCAGAGATCGGAGCCTCAAGGGGTCACCCCTCCACTTT.

This clonotype has ten or more counts. The genes are TRBV4-3 and TRBJ2-1; 8 bases are shared with TRBD1. After removal of 0 bases from V and 3 bases from J, the junction contained 1 base not matched to a gene. The CDR3 contains 15 residues. Germline V gene sequence: CDR1 LGHNA, CDR2 YSLEER. The CDR3 DNA follows: TGCGCCAGCAGCCAAGACAGGGGGCTCTACAATGAGCAGTTCTTC. Protein: CASSQDRGLYNEQFF.

The V call is TRBV10-2, the J call TRBJ2-5; tentatively, D is TRBD2 (7 bases). The V end lost 5 bases, the J end lost 5 bases, and 18 bases lay between the germline ends. Germline lookup yields CDR1 WSHSY and CDR2 SAAADI. This CDR3 contains 15 residues. Here the CDR3 reads CASSPGRGPPETQYF. CDR3 DNA: TGCGCCAGCAGTCCTGGGCGGGGGCCCCCGGAGACCCAGTACTTC.

In its sample, this clonotype was seen many times. V gene TRBV4-1 combines with J gene TRBJ2-7; no clear D. V was cut by 0 bases and J by 7 bases, with 13 bases left in between. CDR1 is MGHRA, CDR2 YSYEKL, per germline. This CDR3 is built from 14 residues. CDR3 region: CASSQESVRSEQYF. The CDR3 DNA sequence: TGCGCCAGCAGCCAAGAGTCGGTAAGGTCAGAGCAGTACTTC.

This chain uses TRBV12-3 or TRBV12-4 with TRBJ2-1, with 7 bases fitting TRBD1. The junction had 7 bases not matched to a gene; V was cut back by 1 base and J by 4 bases. CDR3 length: 16 residues. The CDR3 DNA follows: TGTGCCAGCAGTTTAGTGGGCAGGGGGTCGTACAATGAGCAGTTCTTC. This encodes CASSLVGRGSYNEQFF.

This clonotype turned up a few times. V and J are TRBV20-1 and TRBJ2-7; D call uncertain. V dropped 2 bases and J dropped 0 bases, with 2 bases sitting between them. This CDR3 comprises 11 residues. Germline lookup yields CDR1 DFQATT and CDR2 SNEGSKA (reference sequence). CDR3 amino acids: CSARPSYEQYF. The CDR3 DNA is TGCAGTGCTAGACCCTCCTACGAGCAGTACTTC.

This clonotype was detected only a few times. The chain recombines TRBV29-1 with TRBJ1-1; 8 bases align to TRBD1. The CDR3 loop spans 14 amino acids. Germline CDR1 and CDR2: SQVTM and ANQGSEA. V lost 4 bases, J lost 3 bases, and 7 bases stayed unmatched. The CDR3 protein is CSVVGQGADTEAFF. The CDR3 DNA is TGCAGCGTTGTGGGGCAGGGGGCCGACACTGAAGCTTTCTTT.

This clonotype has more than one count but fewer than ten. This rearrangement joins TRBV9 to TRBJ2-7; a possible D gene is TRBD2 (6 bases). The germline V gene encodes CDR1 SGDLS and CDR2 YYNGEE. The ends were cut back, 0 bases at V and 2 bases at J, with 12 bases in the middle. CDR3 length equals 15 residues. The CDR3: CASSVEGTPTYEQYF. CDR3 coding DNA: TGTGCCAGCAGCGTAGAAGGGACTCCAACCTACGAGCAGTACTTC.

This sequence joins TRBV20-1 and TRBJ1-5, with 7 bases matching TRBD1. This CDR3 has 12 amino acids. The germline gives CDR1 DFQATT, CDR2 SNEGSKA (reference sequence). Trimming cost V 6 bases and J 7 bases; bases outside gene matches: 6. The CDR3 nucleotides are TGCAGTGCATACAGGGGACAACAGCCCCAGCATTTT. Translated, it gives CSAYRGQQPQHF.

V and J are TRBV15 and TRBJ2-1; 16 bases fit TRBD2. The V segment lost 5 bases and the J segment 2 bases; nucleotides outside the gene matches: 9. The CDR3 spans 19 residues. Germline CDR1 and CDR2: LNHNV and YYDKDF (reference sequence). This CDR3 is CATSAPGLAGGMAYNEQFF. The CDR3 nucleotides are TGTGCCACCAGCGCACCGGGACTAGCGGGAGGGATGGCCTACAATGAGCAGTTCTTC.

This clonotype showed up many times. The chain uses TRBV7-2 and TRBJ1-1; D is unclear. The CDR3 contains 13 residues. Trimming removed 2 bases from V and 1 base from J, with 5 bases in between. Germline values: CDR1 SGHTA, CDR2 FQGNSA. CDR3 coding DNA: TGTGCCAGCAGCTTACGGCCGAACACTGAAGCTTTCTTT. Translation: CASSLRPNTEAFF.

V usage is TRBV20-1 and J usage is TRBJ2-7; TRBD2 matches 7 bases. The J segment lost 2 bases and the V segment lost 0 bases, leaving 7 bases of the junction unmatched. This CDR3 comprises 15 residues. CDR1 DFQATT and CDR2 SNEGSKA come from the germline V gene (reference sequence). The CDR3 reads CSAREGSGTAYEQYF. In nucleotides, the CDR3 is TGCAGTGCTAGAGAAGGAAGCGGGACCGCCTACGAGCAGTACTTC.

This chain connects TRBV9 to TRBJ2-3; weak D call: TRBD1 (6 bases). Germline lookup yields CDR1 SGDLS and CDR2 YYNGEE. The CDR3 covers 15 residues. V was clipped by 1 base and J by 1 base, with 10 bases between them. The CDR3 reads CASSVPYRGTDTQYF. The CDR3 nucleotides read TGTGCCAGCAGCGTACCGTACAGGGGCACAGATACGCAGTATTTT.

This clonotype was observed at least ten times. The chain is built from TRBV20-1 and TRBJ2-1; D not resolved. Germline values: CDR1 DFQATT, CDR2 SNEGSKA (reference sequence). This CDR3 has 15 amino acids. In DNA form, the CDR3 reads TGCAGGGCCTCCCCGGCCGCCCTCTCCTACAATGAGCAGTTCTTC. Amino acid sequence: CRASPAALSYNEQFF.

This clonotype was recorded a few times. J is TRBJ1-1 and V is TRBV12-3 or TRBV12-4, with D uncertain. This CDR3 region has 15 residues. Trimming pared 7 bases from V and 5 bases from J, leaving 20 bases between. CDR3 region: CASTFGRLGKTEAFF. Written as DNA, the CDR3 is TGTGCCAGCACCTTTGGGCGGCTCGGGAAGACTGAAGCTTTCTTT.

This clonotype was seen repeatedly, ten times or more. The rearrangement links TRBV29-1 to TRBJ2-3; D remains ambiguous. Germline loops: CDR1 SQVTM, CDR2 ANQGSEA. The CDR3 covers 15 residues. Trimming stripped 3 bases from V and 3 bases from J, with 16 bases between. The CDR3 loop reads CSVDLHSLKTDTQYF. CDR3 nucleotide sequence: TGCAGCGTTGATCTACACAGCCTTAAAACAGATACGCAGTATTTT.

The rearrangement joins TRBV29-1 to TRBJ2-5; 10 nucleotides match TRBD2. Germline V gives CDR1 SQVTM, CDR2 ANQGSEA. V was pared by 4 bases and J by 7 bases, with 12 bases of the junction left unmatched. The CDR3 loop spans 15 amino acids. DNA for the CDR3: TGCAGCGTTGTTTCTAGCGGGGGTCCTGAGGGGACCCAGTACTTC. Its protein product is CSVVSSGGPEGTQYF. Full variable domain (outside the CDR3, taken from reference TRBV29-1 and TRBJ2-5): SAVISQKPSRDICQRGTSLTIQCQVDSQVTMMFWYRQQPGQSLTLIATANQGSEATYESGFVIDKFPISRPNLTFSTLTVSNMSPEDSSIYLCSVVSSGGPEGTQYFGPGTRLLVL.

This clonotype appeared many times. The chain combines TRBV5-1 with TRBJ2-7; 8 positions match TRBD1. Germline V lookup: CDR1 SGHRS, CDR2 YFSETQ. J lost 6 bases, V lost 3 bases, and 8 bases had no gene match. This CDR3 region has 14 residues. CDR3 nucleotide sequence: TGCGCCAGCAGCTCGCACGGACAGGGAGGCGAGCAGTACTTC. Translation: CASSSHGQGGEQYF.

This clonotype appeared many times. The V gene is TRBV20-1, the J gene TRBJ2-3; no clear D. V lost 6 bases, J lost 1 base, and 11 bases lay in between. In germline, CDR1 is DFQATT, CDR2 SNEGSKA (reference sequence). The CDR3 length is 13 residues. The CDR3 loop reads CSATKQRTDTQYF. The CDR3 DNA reads as TGCAGTGCCACGAAACAGCGCACAGATACGCAGTATTTT.

At least ten counts were recorded for this clonotype. The chain is built from TRBV10-3 and TRBJ2-7, with 9 bases that match TRBD1. The CDR3 is 15 residues long. Germline V lookup: CDR1 ENHRY, CDR2 SYGVKD. V lost 2 bases to trimming and J lost 3 bases; unmatched junction nucleotides: 5. This CDR3 is CAISERGQGVYEQYF. Here the CDR3 DNA reads TGTGCCATCAGTGAGAGGGGACAGGGTGTCTACGAGCAGTACTTC.